The rows below give T cell receptor beta chains drawn from one sample of a study of T cell responses to AZD1222 COVID-19 vaccine. TCRdb keeps only in-frame clones here, not all; method: immunoSEQ multiplex PCR. The sample has about 99,000 clones; over 70% are singletons. The input for sequencing was peripheral blood, taken on day 0 of AZD1222 vaccination. These receptors all come from an adult in good health. Both conserved end residues are trimmed from each CDR3. The order of the fields is V gene, J gene, CDR3 protein.

v_gene: TRBV6-7; j_gene: TRBJ1-1; CDR3aa: ASITEAF
v_gene: TRBV7-2; j_gene: TRBJ2-5; CDR3aa: ASSNHRTGAETQY
v_gene: TRBV14; j_gene: TRBJ2-5; CDR3aa: ASSQGDSGTTQETQY
v_gene: TRBV28; j_gene: TRBJ1-1; CDR3aa: ASSRGDSNTEAF
v_gene: TRBV27; j_gene: TRBJ2-6; CDR3aa: ASRYRGTGANVLT
v_gene: TRBV6-5; j_gene: TRBJ1-2; CDR3aa: ASSLLGEGYT
v_gene: TRBV5-4; j_gene: TRBJ2-7; CDR3aa: ASSFNPYEQY
v_gene: TRBV7-2; j_gene: TRBJ1-3; CDR3aa: ASSLATGTGTGNTIY
v_gene: TRBV7-2; j_gene: TRBJ2-7; CDR3aa: ASSSRQGAREQY
v_gene: TRBV4-1; j_gene: TRBJ1-2; CDR3aa: ASTPTLGTANNYGYT
v_gene: TRBV11-2; j_gene: TRBJ1-1; CDR3aa: ASSPHHRVGVGTEAF
v_gene: TRBV3-1/TRBV3-2; j_gene: TRBJ1-2; CDR3aa: ASSQKNDYGYT
v_gene: TRBV3-1/TRBV3-2; j_gene: TRBJ1-1; CDR3aa: ASSQVAGLGTEAF
v_gene: TRBV12-3/TRBV12-4; j_gene: TRBJ1-1; CDR3aa: ASSLDSRGGAF
v_gene: TRBV7-2; j_gene: TRBJ1-3; CDR3aa: ASRGLTGNTIY
v_gene: TRBV30; j_gene: TRBJ2-7; CDR3aa: AWSRGQGLLDEQY
v_gene: TRBV5-6; j_gene: TRBJ2-7; CDR3aa: ASSVGVSYEQY
v_gene: TRBV12-3/TRBV12-4; j_gene: TRBJ1-1; CDR3aa: ASTPGTNTEAF
v_gene: TRBV9; j_gene: TRBJ2-6; CDR3aa: ASSVVSGANVLT
v_gene: TRBV4-1; j_gene: TRBJ2-7; CDR3aa: ASSRGLAGGLNEQY
v_gene: TRBV7-8; j_gene: TRBJ1-1; CDR3aa: ASSHISWTEPLEAF
v_gene: TRBV27; j_gene: TRBJ2-3; CDR3aa: ASSLFAGGKSDTQY
v_gene: TRBV7-8; j_gene: TRBJ2-2; CDR3aa: ASRVGTGKTGELF
v_gene: TRBV10-3; j_gene: TRBJ1-5; CDR3aa: AISETGEPPNQPQH
v_gene: TRBV3-1/TRBV3-2; j_gene: TRBJ2-7; CDR3aa: ASSPLTSLEQY
v_gene: TRBV4-2; j_gene: TRBJ1-1; CDR3aa: ASSQGEGRSMNTEAF
v_gene: TRBV7-2; j_gene: TRBJ1-2; CDR3aa: ASSLAPTDNYGYT
v_gene: TRBV4-2; j_gene: TRBJ2-5; CDR3aa: ASSQGDLAGGHQETQY
v_gene: TRBV4-3; j_gene: TRBJ2-7; CDR3aa: ASSQDRGSYEQY
v_gene: TRBV18; j_gene: TRBJ1-1; CDR3aa: ASSPQDGNTEAF
v_gene: TRBV2; j_gene: TRBJ1-2; CDR3aa: ASSDTGRGANYGYT
v_gene: TRBV28; j_gene: TRBJ1-2; CDR3aa: ASTLDRGLGGYT
v_gene: TRBV10-3; j_gene: TRBJ1-5; CDR3aa: ALLRDQPQH
v_gene: TRBV29-1; j_gene: TRBJ2-1; CDR3aa: SVRAGGPNEQF
v_gene: TRBV3-1/TRBV3-2; j_gene: TRBJ1-2; CDR3aa: ASSLLDSDGYT
v_gene: TRBV2; j_gene: TRBJ2-1; CDR3aa: ASRPQSGASYNEQF
v_gene: TRBV6-2/TRBV6-3; j_gene: TRBJ1-1; CDR3aa: ASSYSQDRGDTEAF
v_gene: TRBV19; j_gene: TRBJ2-3; CDR3aa: ASRTGGPRDTQY
v_gene: TRBV5-1; j_gene: TRBJ1-6; CDR3aa: ASSLLGTGSSYNSPLH